These 6 T cell receptor beta chains originate from one sample sequenced in a study of follicular helper T cells after annual influenza vaccination. Noted time point: 2015-2016 season, pre-vaccination. Generated by immunoSEQ multiplex PCR, the TCRdb table keeps only in-frame clones and is missing some. Among approximately 5,000 clones listed, approximately 80% were seen once. The sample in question was CXCR5+ CD38- circulating T follicular helper cells from blood, obtained on the day of influenza vaccination. This sample's subset: circulating Tfh, non-naive CD4+CXCR5+PD-1+ (ICOS+CD38+ or ICOS-CD38-). The receptors were sampled from an adult who received the influenza vaccine.

This chain joins TRBV6-5 and TRBJ2-2; the D is unclear. V lost 2 bases, J lost 4 bases, and 2 bases lay in between. There are 12 residues in the CDR3. Germline loops: CDR1 MNHEY, CDR2 SVGAGI. CDR3: CASSYTTGELFF. The CDR3 bases are TGTGCCAGCAGTTACACCACCGGGGAGCTGTTTTTT.

This chain uses TRBV18 with TRBJ2-3; 8 nucleotides match TRBD2. The CDR3 consists of 16 residues. CDR1 is KGHSH, CDR2 LQKENI, per germline. J lost 6 bases, V lost 2 bases, and 10 bases had no gene match. CDR3 DNA: TGTGCCAGCTCACCATTCGGGGGGGCAATTCCGGATACGCAGTATTTT. Encoded protein: CASSPFGGAIPDTQYF.

The chain joins TRBV4-2 to TRBJ1-2, with TRBD1 matching 7 bases. The CDR3 spans 14 residues. From germline, CDR1 is LGHNA and CDR2 YNFKEQ. The J segment lost 8 bases and the V segment lost 4 bases, leaving 10 bases of the junction unmatched. The CDR3, as DNA: TGTGCCAGCAGCCCCTACAGGGGCGGATACGGCTACACCTTC. This codes for CASSPYRGGYGYTF.

The chain joins TRBV6-6 to TRBJ2-1; D may be TRBD2 (6 bases). With 11 bases removed from V and 6 bases from J, the gap between germline ends came to 14 bases. From germline, CDR1 is MNHNY and CDR2 SVGAGI (reference sequence). The CDR3 runs to 12 residues. Here the CDR3 DNA reads TGTGCCCATTCCGGGGGAAGCAATGAGCAGTTCTTC. Its translation is CAHSGGSNEQFF.

The J gene is TRBJ2-1, the V gene TRBV2; a weak D match, TRBD1 (6 bases). CDR1 is SNHLY and CDR2 is FYNNEI in the germline V gene. V was cut by 9 bases and J by 14 bases, with 20 bases left in between. This CDR3 is built from 12 residues. The CDR3 region has the DNA TGTGCCAGTAACCACATGGGGGCATCCAAGTTCTTC. Translation gives CASNHMGASKFF.

The chain links TRBV13 to TRBJ2-7; D is possibly TRBD1 or TRBD2 (6 bases each). The CDR3 is 16 residues long. Germline CDR1 reads PRHDT; CDR2 reads FYEKMQ (reference sequence). V dropped 1 base and J dropped 1 base, with 14 bases sitting between them. CDR3 in amino acids: CASSLVGGRFSYEQYF. In DNA form, the CDR3 reads TGTGCCAGCAGCTTAGTTGGGGGGCGGTTTTCCTACGAGCAGTACTTC.